This TCR beta chain appears in the sequencing data of a study of cytomegalovirus exposure and HLA in healthy donors. The wider study: Early released data had around 88 million unique TCRs, all coming from HLA-typed donors.

Whole-study findings and limits: In vitro work confirmed that a few CMV-associated chains recognize CMV antigens. The authors later linked a missense DCLRE1C variant to TCR beta V- and J-gene trimming.

V gave up 5 bases and J gave up 0 bases, with 15 bases separating them. Looked up from germline, CDR1 is SEHNR and CDR2 is FQNEAQ (reference sequence). This CDR3 spans 16 amino acids. As to this clone: Antigen unknown.

Primers for the PCR totalled 60 Vbeta and 13 Jbeta. Clones were read by immunoSEQ multiplex PCR, and TCRdb kept only the in-frame ones, dropping some. The top ten clones hold about 1.7% of a sample with 100,000 to 150,000 clones, about 80% of them seen once. What was sequenced was PBMCs. This TCR was sampled from a man between 18 and 35 years old in good health and CMV-seronegative. The chain couples TRBV7-9 to TRBJ2-3; tentative D call: TRBD2 (6 bases). The CDR3 loop reads CASSPSAGSSTDTQYF. For the CDR3, the DNA is TGTGCCAGCAGCCCCTCGGCGGGGTCTAGCACAGATACGCAGTATTTT.